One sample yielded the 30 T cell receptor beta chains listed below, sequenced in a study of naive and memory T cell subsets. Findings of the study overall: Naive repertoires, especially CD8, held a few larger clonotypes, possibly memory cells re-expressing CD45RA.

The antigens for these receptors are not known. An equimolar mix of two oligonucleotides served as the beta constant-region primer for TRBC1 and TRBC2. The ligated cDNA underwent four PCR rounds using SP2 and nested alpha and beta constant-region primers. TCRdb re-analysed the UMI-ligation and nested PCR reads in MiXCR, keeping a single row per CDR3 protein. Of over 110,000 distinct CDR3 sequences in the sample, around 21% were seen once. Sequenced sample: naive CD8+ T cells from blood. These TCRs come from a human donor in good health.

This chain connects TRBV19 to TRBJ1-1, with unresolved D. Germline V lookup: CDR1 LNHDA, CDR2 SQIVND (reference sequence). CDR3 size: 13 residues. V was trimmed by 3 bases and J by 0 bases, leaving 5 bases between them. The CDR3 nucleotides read TGTGCCAGTAGTATTAGTATGAACACTGAAGCTTTCTTT. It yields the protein CASSISMNTEAFF.

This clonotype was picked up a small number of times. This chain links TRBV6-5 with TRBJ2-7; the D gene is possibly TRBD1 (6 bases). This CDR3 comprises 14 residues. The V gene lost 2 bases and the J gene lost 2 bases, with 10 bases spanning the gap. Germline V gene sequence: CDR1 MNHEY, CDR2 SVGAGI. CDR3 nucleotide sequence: TGTGCCAGCAGTTACCGACAGGATCCCTACGAGCAGTACTTC. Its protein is CASSYRQDPYEQYF.

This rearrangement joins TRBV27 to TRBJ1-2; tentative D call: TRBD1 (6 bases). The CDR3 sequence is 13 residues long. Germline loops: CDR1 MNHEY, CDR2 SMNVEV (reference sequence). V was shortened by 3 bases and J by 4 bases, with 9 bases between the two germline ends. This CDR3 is CASSFAQGYGYTF. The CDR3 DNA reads TGTGCCAGCAGTTTCGCACAGGGCTATGGCTACACCTTC.

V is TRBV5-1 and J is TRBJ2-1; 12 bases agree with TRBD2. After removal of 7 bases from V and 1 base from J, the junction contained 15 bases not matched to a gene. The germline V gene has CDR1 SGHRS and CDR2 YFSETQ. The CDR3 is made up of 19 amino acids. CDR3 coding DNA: TGCGCCAGCGAAGATCGTGGACTAGCGGGACCCGGGTCCTACAATGAGCAGTTCTTC. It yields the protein CASEDRGLAGPGSYNEQFF.

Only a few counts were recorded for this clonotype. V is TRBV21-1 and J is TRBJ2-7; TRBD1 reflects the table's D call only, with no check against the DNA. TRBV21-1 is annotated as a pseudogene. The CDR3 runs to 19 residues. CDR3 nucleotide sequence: TGTGCCAGCAGCAAATCCCTAACCTATTGGAACGGTCAGGGGAGCGAGCAGTACTTC. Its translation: CASSKSLTYWNGQGSEQYF.

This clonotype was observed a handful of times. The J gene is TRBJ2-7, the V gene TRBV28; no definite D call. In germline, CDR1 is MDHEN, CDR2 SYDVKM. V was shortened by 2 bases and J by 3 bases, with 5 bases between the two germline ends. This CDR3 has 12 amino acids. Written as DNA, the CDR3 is TGTGCCAGCAGTTTACCCCTCTACGAGCAGTACTTC. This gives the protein CASSLPLYEQYF.

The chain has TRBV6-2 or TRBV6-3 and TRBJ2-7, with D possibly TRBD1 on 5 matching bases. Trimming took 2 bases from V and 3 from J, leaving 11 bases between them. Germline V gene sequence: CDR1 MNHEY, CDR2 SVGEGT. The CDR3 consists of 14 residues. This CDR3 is CASSYLQVNYEQYF. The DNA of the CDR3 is TGTGCCAGCAGTTACCTACAGGTGAACTACGAGCAGTACTTC.

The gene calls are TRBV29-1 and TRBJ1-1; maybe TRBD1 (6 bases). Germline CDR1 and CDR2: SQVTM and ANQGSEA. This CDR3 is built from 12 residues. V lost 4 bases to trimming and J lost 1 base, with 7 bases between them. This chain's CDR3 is CSVVGANTEAFF. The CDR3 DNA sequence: TGCAGCGTTGTGGGGGCGAACACTGAAGCTTTCTTT. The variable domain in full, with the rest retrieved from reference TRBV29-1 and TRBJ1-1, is SAVISQKPSRDICQRGTSLTIQCQVDSQVTMMFWYRQQPGQSLTLIATANQGSEATYESGFVIDKFPISRPNLTFSTLTVSNMSPEDSSIYLCSVVGANTEAFFGQGTRLTVV.

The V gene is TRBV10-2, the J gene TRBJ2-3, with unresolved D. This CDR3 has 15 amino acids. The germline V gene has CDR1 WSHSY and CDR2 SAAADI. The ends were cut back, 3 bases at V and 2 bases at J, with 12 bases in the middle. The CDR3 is CASSEWTRPTDTQYF. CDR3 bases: TGCGCCAGCAGTGAATGGACCCGGCCCACAGATACGCAGTATTTT.

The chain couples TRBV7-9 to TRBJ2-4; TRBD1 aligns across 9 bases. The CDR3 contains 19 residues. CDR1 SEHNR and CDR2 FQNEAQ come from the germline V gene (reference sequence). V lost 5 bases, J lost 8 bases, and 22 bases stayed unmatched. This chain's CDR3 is CASSHSGGYTGTGRYIQYF. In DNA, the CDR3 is TGTGCCAGCAGCCATTCCGGAGGTTATACCGGGACAGGGCGTTACATTCAGTACTTC.

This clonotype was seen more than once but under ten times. This CDR3 reads CASSLSSGSKDTQYF. CDR3 in DNA: TGTGCCAGCAGTTTGTCTAGCGGGAGTAAGGATACGCAGTATTTT. The chain joins TRBV12-3 or TRBV12-4 to TRBJ2-3; TRBD2 agrees at 10 bases. The CDR3 is made up of 15 amino acids. V lost 3 bases to trimming and J lost 6 bases; unmatched junction nucleotides: 6.

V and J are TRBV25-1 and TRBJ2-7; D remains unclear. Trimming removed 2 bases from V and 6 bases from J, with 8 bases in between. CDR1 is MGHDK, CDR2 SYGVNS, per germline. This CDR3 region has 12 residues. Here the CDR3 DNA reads TGTGCCAGCAGTGAAAGTGGGTTCGAGCAGTACTTC. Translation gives CASSESGFEQYF.

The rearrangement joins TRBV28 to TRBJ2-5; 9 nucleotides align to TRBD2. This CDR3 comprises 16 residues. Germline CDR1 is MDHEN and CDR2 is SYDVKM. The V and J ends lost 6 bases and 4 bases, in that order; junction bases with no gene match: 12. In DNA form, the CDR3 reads TGTGCCAGCAGCAGGGCAGCGGGAGGTGGAAGAGAGACCCAGTACTTC. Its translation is CASSRAAGGGRETQYF.

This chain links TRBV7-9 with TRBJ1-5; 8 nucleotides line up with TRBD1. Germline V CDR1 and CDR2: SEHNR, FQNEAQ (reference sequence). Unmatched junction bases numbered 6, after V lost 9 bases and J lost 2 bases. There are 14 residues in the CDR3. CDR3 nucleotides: TGTGCCAGTACAGGGGGAAGTGGCAATCAGCCCCAGCATTTT. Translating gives CASTGGSGNQPQHF. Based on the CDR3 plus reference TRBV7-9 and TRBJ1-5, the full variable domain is DTGVSQNPRHKITKRGQNVTFRCDPISEHNRLYWYRQTLGQGPEFLTYFQNEAQLEKSRLLSDRFSAERPKGSFSTLEIQRTEQGDSAMYLCASTGGSGNQPQHFGDGTRLSIL.

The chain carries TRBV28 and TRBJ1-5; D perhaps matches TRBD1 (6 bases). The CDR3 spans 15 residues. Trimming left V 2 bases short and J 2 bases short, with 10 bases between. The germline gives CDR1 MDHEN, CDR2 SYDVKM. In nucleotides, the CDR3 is TGTGCCAGCAGTTTAGGGGGGCTTGGCAATCAGCCCCAGCATTTT. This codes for CASSLGGLGNQPQHF. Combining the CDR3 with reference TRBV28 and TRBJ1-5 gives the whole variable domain DVKVTQSSRYLVKRTGEKVFLECVQDMDHENMFWYRQDPGLGLRLIYFSYDVKMKEKGDIPEGYSVSREKKERFSLILESASTNQTSMYLCASSLGGLGNQPQHFGDGTRLSIL.

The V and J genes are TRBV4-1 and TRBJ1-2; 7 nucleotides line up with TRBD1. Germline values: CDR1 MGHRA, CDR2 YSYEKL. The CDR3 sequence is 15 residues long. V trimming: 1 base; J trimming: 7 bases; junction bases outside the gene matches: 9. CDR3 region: CASSQVLTGRTGYTF. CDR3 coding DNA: TGCGCCAGCAGCCAAGTGTTGACAGGGCGTACTGGCTACACCTTC.

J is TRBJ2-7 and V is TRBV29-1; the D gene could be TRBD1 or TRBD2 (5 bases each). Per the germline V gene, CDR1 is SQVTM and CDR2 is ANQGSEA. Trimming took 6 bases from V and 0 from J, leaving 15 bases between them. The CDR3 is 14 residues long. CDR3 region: CSVVEGRSSYEQYF. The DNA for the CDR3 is TGCAGCGTGGTAGAGGGACGGAGCTCCTACGAGCAGTACTTC.

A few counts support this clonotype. Here the CDR3 reads CAWSDGGEQYF. The DNA of the CDR3 is TGTGCCTGGAGCGATGGGGGTGAGCAGTATTTT. This chain links TRBV30 with TRBJ2-3; perhaps D is TRBD1 or TRBD2 (5 bases each). V was trimmed by 3 bases and J by 11 bases, leaving 12 bases between them. Germline lookup yields CDR1 GTSNPN and CDR2 SVGIG (reference sequence). CDR3 length: 11 residues.

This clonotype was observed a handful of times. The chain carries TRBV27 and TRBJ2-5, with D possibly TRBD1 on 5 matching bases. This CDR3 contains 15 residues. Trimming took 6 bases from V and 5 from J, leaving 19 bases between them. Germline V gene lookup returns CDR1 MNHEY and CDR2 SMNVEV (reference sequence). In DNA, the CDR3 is TGTGCCAGCAGCCTAGGTCAGGGTATATATGAGACCCAGTACTTC. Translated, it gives CASSLGQGIYETQYF.

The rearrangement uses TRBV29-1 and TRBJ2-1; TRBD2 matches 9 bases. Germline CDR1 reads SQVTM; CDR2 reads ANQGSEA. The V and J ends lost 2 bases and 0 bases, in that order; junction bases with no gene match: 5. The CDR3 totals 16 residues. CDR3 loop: CSVELGLAISYNEQFF. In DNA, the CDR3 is TGCAGCGTTGAATTGGGACTAGCCATCTCCTACAATGAGCAGTTCTTC.

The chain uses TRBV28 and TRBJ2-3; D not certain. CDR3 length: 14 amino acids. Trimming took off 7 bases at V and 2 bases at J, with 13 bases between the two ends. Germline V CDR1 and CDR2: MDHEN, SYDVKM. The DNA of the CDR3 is TGTGCCAGCACCCCAGGCCGCTTCACAGATACGCAGTATTTT. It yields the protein CASTPGRFTDTQYF.

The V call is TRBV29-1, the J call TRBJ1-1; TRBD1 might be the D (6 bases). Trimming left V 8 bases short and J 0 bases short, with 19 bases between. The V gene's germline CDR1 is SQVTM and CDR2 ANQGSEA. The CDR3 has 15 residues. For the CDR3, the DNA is TGCAGCTCGTTTGGGGGGGCTCAGATGAACACTGAAGCTTTCTTT. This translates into CSSFGGAQMNTEAFF.

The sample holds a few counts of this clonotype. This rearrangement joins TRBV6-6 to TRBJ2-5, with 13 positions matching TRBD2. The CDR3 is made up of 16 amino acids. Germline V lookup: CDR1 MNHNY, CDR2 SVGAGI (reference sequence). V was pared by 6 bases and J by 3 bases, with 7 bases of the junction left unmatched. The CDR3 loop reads CASSPGLAGVEETQYF. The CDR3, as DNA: TGTGCCAGCAGCCCAGGACTAGCGGGAGTTGAAGAGACCCAGTACTTC.

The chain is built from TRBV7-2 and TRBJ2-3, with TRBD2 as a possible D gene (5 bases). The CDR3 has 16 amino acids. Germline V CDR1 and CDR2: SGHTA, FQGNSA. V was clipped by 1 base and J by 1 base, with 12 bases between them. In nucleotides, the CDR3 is TGTGCCAGCAGCTTAGTCGGTCTAGCAGGCACAGATACGCAGTATTTT. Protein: CASSLVGLAGTDTQYF.

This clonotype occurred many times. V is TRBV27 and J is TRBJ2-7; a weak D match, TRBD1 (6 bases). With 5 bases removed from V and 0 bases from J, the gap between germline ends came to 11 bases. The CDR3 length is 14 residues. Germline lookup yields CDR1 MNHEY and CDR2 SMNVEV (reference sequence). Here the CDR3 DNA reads TGTGCCAGCAGTGGTACAGGGTCCTCCTACGAGCAGTACTTC. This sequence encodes CASSGTGSSYEQYF.

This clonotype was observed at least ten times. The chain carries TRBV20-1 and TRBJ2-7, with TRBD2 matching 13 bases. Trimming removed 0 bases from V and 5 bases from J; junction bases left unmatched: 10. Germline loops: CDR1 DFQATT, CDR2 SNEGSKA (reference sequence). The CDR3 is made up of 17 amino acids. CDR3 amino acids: CSARDLWTSGRVDEQYF. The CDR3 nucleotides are TGCAGTGCTAGAGATCTATGGACTAGCGGGAGAGTAGACGAGCAGTACTTC.

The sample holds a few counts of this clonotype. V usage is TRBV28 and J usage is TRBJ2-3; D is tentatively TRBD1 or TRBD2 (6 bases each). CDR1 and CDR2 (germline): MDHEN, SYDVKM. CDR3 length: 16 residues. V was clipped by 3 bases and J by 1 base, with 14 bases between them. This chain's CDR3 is CASSLGGPTGTDTQYF. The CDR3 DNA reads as TGTGCCAGCAGTTTGGGGGGCCCGACGGGCACAGATACGCAGTATTTT.

The DNA for the CDR3 is TGTGCCAGCAGCCCGAAATATGCGGGGTACGACAGGGAGGACGAGCAGTACTTC. This translates into CASSPKYAGYDREDEQYF. The chain uses TRBV13 and TRBJ2-7, with a tentative D call TRBD1 (7 bases). This CDR3 contains 18 residues. Trimming cost V 5 bases and J 5 bases, with 28 bases left between them. Germline V gene lookup returns CDR1 PRHDT and CDR2 FYEKMQ (reference sequence).

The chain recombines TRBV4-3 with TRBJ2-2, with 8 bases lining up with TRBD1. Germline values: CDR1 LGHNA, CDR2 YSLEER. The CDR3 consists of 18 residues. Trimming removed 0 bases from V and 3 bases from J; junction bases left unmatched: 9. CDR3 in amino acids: CASSQDSLPDRDTGELFF. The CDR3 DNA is TGCGCCAGCAGCCAAGATTCGCTCCCGGACAGGGACACCGGGGAGCTGTTTTTT.

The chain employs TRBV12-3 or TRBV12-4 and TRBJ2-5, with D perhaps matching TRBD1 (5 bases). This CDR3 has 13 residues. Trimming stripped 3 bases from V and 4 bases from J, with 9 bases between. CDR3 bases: TGTGCCAGCAGTTTTGTAGGGGCAGAGACCCAGTACTTC. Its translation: CASSFVGAETQYF.